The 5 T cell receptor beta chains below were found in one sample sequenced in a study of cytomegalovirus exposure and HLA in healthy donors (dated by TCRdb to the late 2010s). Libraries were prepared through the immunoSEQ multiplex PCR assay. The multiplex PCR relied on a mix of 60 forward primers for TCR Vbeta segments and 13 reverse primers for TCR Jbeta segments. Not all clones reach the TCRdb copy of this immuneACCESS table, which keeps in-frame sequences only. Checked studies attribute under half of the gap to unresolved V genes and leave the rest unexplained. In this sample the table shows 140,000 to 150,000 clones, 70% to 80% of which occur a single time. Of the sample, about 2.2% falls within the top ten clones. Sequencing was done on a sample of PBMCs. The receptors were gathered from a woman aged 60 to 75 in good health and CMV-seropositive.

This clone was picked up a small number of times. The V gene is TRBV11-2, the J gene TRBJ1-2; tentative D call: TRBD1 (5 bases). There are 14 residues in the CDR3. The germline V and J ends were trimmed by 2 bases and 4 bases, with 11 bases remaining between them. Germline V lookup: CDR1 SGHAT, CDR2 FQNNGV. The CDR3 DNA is TGTGCCAGCAGCTTACAGGGTTTAGGCTATGGCTACACCTTC. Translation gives CASSLQGLGYGYTF. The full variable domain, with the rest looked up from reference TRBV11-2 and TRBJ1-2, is EAGVAQSPRYKIIEKRQSVAFWCNPISGHATLYWYQQILGQGPKLLIQFQNNGVVDDSQLPKDRFSAERLKGVDSTLKIQPAKLEDSAVYLCASSLQGLGYGYTFGSGTRLTVV.

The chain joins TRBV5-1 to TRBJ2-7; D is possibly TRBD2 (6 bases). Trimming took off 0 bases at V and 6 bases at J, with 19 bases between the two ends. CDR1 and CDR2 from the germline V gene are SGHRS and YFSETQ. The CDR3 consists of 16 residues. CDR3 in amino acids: CASSLGPSGTVTEQYF. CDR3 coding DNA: TGCGCCAGCAGCTTGGGACCCTCCGGGACTGTAACCGAGCAGTACTTC.

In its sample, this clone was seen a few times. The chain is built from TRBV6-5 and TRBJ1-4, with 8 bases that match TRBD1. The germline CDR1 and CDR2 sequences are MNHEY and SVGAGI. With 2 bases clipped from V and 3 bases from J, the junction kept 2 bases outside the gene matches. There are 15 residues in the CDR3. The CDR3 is CASSYAGGSNEKLFF. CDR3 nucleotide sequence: TGTGCCAGCAGTTACGCAGGGGGCTCTAATGAAAAACTGTTTTTT.

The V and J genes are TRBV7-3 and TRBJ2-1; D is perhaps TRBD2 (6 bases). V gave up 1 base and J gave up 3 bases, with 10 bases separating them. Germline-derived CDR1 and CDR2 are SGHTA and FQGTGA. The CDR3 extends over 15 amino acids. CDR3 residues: CASSLIGGNYNEQFF. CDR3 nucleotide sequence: TGTGCCAGCAGCTTAATTGGCGGGAACTACAATGAGCAGTTCTTC.

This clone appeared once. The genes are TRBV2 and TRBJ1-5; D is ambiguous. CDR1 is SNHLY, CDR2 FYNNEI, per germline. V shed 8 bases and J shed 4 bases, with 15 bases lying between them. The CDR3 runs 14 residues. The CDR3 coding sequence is TGTGCCAGCGGTCTTAGGGAGGGAAATCAGCCCCAGCATTTT. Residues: CASGLREGNQPQHF.